The 22 T cell receptor beta chains reported below all come from one sample, sequenced in a study of OX40 agonist ivuxolimab in advanced cancers. Measured with immunoSEQ multiplex PCR; TCRdb has only the in-frame clones, and not every one. Of approximately 21,000 clones listed, about four fifths are singletons. Sequencing used CD4+ or CD8+ T cells sorted from blood, obtained in a trial of the OX40 agonist ivuxolimab. All receptors derive from an adult with an advanced solid tumor such as melanoma, head and neck, liver or kidney cancer.

The CDR3 loop is CASSLIQGTTNEKLFF. CDR3 in DNA: TGTGCCAGCAGTTTGATACAGGGGACCACTAATGAAAAACTGTTTTTT. The chain has TRBV27 and TRBJ1-4; 7 bases are shared with TRBD1. From germline, CDR1 is MNHEY and CDR2 SMNVEV (reference sequence). Trimming cost V 3 bases and J 2 bases; bases outside gene matches: 6. The CDR3 totals 16 residues.

This clone was found a few times. This rearrangement joins TRBV7-2 to TRBJ2-6; TRBD1 matches 9 bases. The CDR3 has 17 amino acids. Germline assignment: CDR1 SGHTA and CDR2 FQGNSA. J lost 4 bases, V lost 1 base, and 5 bases had no gene match. CDR3 nucleotide sequence: TGTGCCAGCAGCTTAGTACAGGGGGCGCGGGGGGCCAACGTCCTGACTTTC. Its protein product is CASSLVQGARGANVLTF. Full variable domain (missing parts from reference TRBV7-2 and TRBJ2-6): GAGVSQSPSNKVTEKGKDVELRCDPISGHTALYWYRQSLGQGLEFLIYFQGNSAPDKSGLPSDRFSAERTGGSVSTLTIQRTQQEDSAVYLCASSLVQGARGANVLTFGAGSRLTVL.

The V call is TRBV5-4, the J call TRBJ1-2; possibly TRBD1 for D (5 bases). The CDR3 is 13 amino acids. CDR1 SGHNT and CDR2 YYREEE come from the germline V gene (reference sequence). V was clipped by 2 bases and J by 2 bases, with 7 bases between them. In DNA, the CDR3 is TGTGCCAGCAGCTTTCGGGGGAACTATGGCTACACCTTC. It codes for CASSFRGNYGYTF.

This clone showed up just once. The V call is TRBV7-9, the J call TRBJ1-1; no clear D gene. The germline gives CDR1 SEHNR, CDR2 FQNEAQ (reference sequence). The CDR3 consists of 13 residues. V was shortened by 5 bases and J by 0 bases, with 7 bases between the two germline ends. The CDR3 protein is CASSPAVNTEAFF. The CDR3 region has the DNA TGTGCCAGCAGCCCGGCGGTGAACACTGAAGCTTTCTTT. Looking up the rest from reference TRBV7-9 and TRBJ1-1 gives the full variable domain: DTGVSQNPRHKITKRGQNVTFRCDPISEHNRLYWYRQTLGQGPEFLTYFQNEAQLEKSRLLSDRFSAERPKGSFSTLEIQRTEQGDSAMYLCASSPAVNTEAFFGQGTRLTVV.

The DNA of the CDR3 is TGTGCCTGGAGTTCTGGGACTAGCGGGGAGGTCAAAAACATTCAGTACTTC. Translation: CAWSSGTSGEVKNIQYF. This rearrangement joins TRBV30 to TRBJ2-4; the match to TRBD2 covers 13 bases. Trimming removed 2 bases from V and 3 bases from J; junction bases left unmatched: 7. Germline CDR1 and CDR2: GTSNPN and SVGIG (reference sequence). This CDR3 region has 17 residues.

This chain uses TRBV7-2 with TRBJ1-2, with D maybe TRBD1 (6 bases). The CDR3 is 14 amino acids. Germline V gives CDR1 SGHTA, CDR2 FQGNSA. The V end lost 4 bases, the J end lost 6 bases, and 15 bases lay between the germline ends. The CDR3 sequence: CASSSVSNRDGYTF. DNA for the CDR3: TGTGCCAGCAGCTCAGTATCGAACAGGGATGGCTACACCTTC. Using reference TRBV7-2 and TRBJ1-2 for the parts outside the CDR3, the full variable domain is GAGVSQSPSNKVTEKGKDVELRCDPISGHTALYWYRQSLGQGLEFLIYFQGNSAPDKSGLPSDRFSAERTGGSVSTLTIQRTQQEDSAVYLCASSSVSNRDGYTFGSGTRLTVV.

The chain employs TRBV15 and TRBJ1-1; no firm D call. This CDR3 region has 13 residues. Trimming left V 5 bases short and J 1 base short, with 8 bases between. Looked up from germline, CDR1 is LNHNV and CDR2 is YYDKDF (reference sequence). The CDR3 here is CATSRTGNTEAFF. The CDR3 bases are TGTGCCACCAGCCGGACTGGGAACACTGAAGCTTTCTTT.

The genes are TRBV27 and TRBJ2-1; 12 bases match TRBD2. The V and J ends lost 4 bases and 1 base, in that order; junction bases with no gene match: 8. CDR1 is MNHEY and CDR2 is SMNVEV in the germline V gene (reference sequence). The CDR3 has 18 residues. CDR3 protein: CASSSRTSGKKSYNEQFF. CDR3 nucleotides: TGTGCCAGCAGTTCTCGGACTAGCGGGAAAAAGTCCTACAATGAGCAGTTCTTC.

The rearrangement joins TRBV9 to TRBJ2-2; D perhaps matches TRBD2 (5 bases). The CDR3 length is 15 residues. The germline V gene has CDR1 SGDLS and CDR2 YYNGEE. Deletions cut 6 bases from V and 1 base from J, with 13 bases between. DNA for the CDR3: TGTGCCAGCACTGCTCGAGGAGGGAACACCGGGGAGCTGTTTTTT. This translates into CASTARGGNTGELFF.

The chain couples TRBV7-2 to TRBJ2-1, with TRBD2 identical over 13 bases. The germline V gene encodes CDR1 SGHTA and CDR2 FQGNSA. The J segment lost 6 bases and the V segment lost 6 bases, leaving 5 bases of the junction unmatched. The CDR3 consists of 15 residues. The CDR3: CASRAGTSGVNEQFF. As DNA, the CDR3 is TGTGCCAGCAGAGCCGGGACTAGCGGGGTCAATGAGCAGTTCTTC.

The CDR3 nucleotides read TGTGCCAGCAGCTTGGGCCTCAAGAACACTGAAGCTTTCTTT. This gives the protein CASSLGLKNTEAFF. The chain joins TRBV13 to TRBJ1-1; D unresolved. The V end was cut by 3 bases, the J end by 1 base, with 9 bases between. The V gene's germline CDR1 is PRHDT and CDR2 FYEKMQ (reference sequence). This CDR3 contains 14 residues.

V gene TRBV7-3 combines with J gene TRBJ2-1; 8 positions agree with TRBD2. V dropped 0 bases and J dropped 9; count of bases not matched to a gene: 1. The CDR3 runs to 13 residues. The germline gives CDR1 SGHTA, CDR2 FQGTGA. The CDR3 sequence is CASSLTSGVEQFF. In nucleotides, the CDR3 is TGTGCCAGCAGCTTAACTAGCGGGGTTGAGCAGTTCTTC.

This clone came up a few times. The chain's CDR3 is CASSLGVRDQPQHF. In nucleotides, the CDR3 is TGTGCCAGCAGCTTAGGGGTCAGGGACCAGCCCCAGCATTTT. V gene TRBV13 combines with J gene TRBJ1-5; a possible D gene is TRBD1 (5 bases). This CDR3 region has 14 residues. The V gene's germline CDR1 is PRHDT and CDR2 FYEKMQ (reference sequence). V lost 0 bases to trimming and J lost 7 bases, with 10 bases between them.

CDR3 in amino acids: CASSEVSSGLSSYNEQFF. The CDR3 bases are TGTGCCAGCAGTGAAGTGTCTAGCGGGTTGAGCTCCTACAATGAGCAGTTCTTC. The chain links TRBV2 to TRBJ2-1; 8 bases fit TRBD2. The CDR3 length is 18 residues. The germline CDR1 and CDR2 sequences are SNHLY and FYNNEI. With V trimmed by 1 base and J by 0 bases, 8 bases remained unmatched.

This chain joins TRBV7-2 and TRBJ1-2; TRBD1 matches 9 bases. The CDR3 loop spans 13 amino acids. The V gene end was trimmed by 8 bases and the J gene end by 4 bases; junction bases not matched to a gene: 5. CDR1 is SGHTA and CDR2 is FQGNSA in the germline V gene. The CDR3 nucleotides read TGTGCCAGCGGACAGGGGTCCTTCTATGGCTACACCTTC. Protein product: CASGQGSFYGYTF.

This clone was recorded a few times. The chain recombines TRBV27 with TRBJ2-6; 9 bases agree with TRBD1. Germline-derived CDR1 and CDR2 are MNHEY and SMNVEV (reference sequence). The CDR3 covers 19 residues. The V segment lost 3 bases and the J segment 0 bases; nucleotides outside the gene matches: 9. CDR3 residues: CASSFYRDREGSGANVLTF. CDR3 in DNA: TGTGCCAGCAGTTTCTACCGGGACAGGGAGGGCTCTGGGGCCAACGTCCTGACTTTC.

V gene TRBV9 combines with J gene TRBJ2-7; 11 positions agree with TRBD2. The CDR3 covers 15 residues. In germline, CDR1 is SGDLS, CDR2 YYNGEE. Unmatched junction bases numbered 7, after V lost 4 bases and J lost 4 bases. CDR3 in DNA: TGTGCCAGCAGCAGGACCGGGACTAGCGGATACGAGCAGTACTTC. This codes for CASSRTGTSGYEQYF.

The chain combines TRBV7-6 with TRBJ2-7, with 10 nucleotides matching TRBD1. This CDR3 has 14 residues. Germline lookup yields CDR1 SGHVS and CDR2 FNYEAQ. The ends lost 4 bases at V and 4 bases at J; junction bases unmatched: 4. CDR3 residues: CASSSRTGGYEQYF. The CDR3 region has the DNA TGTGCCAGCAGCTCCCGGACAGGGGGTTACGAGCAGTACTTC.

A note on this clone: An end of the junction does not agree with germline; a read error may underlie this. The rearrangement links TRBV11-2 to TRBJ2-2; TRBD2 agrees at 8 bases. This CDR3 is 16 amino acids long. Germline V lookup: CDR1 SGHAT, CDR2 FQNNGV. The CDR3 sequence is CATSGLARELAGELFF. The CDR3 DNA follows: TGTGCCACCAGCGGACTAGCCCGAGAGCTGGCCGGGGAGCTGTTTTTT.

J is TRBJ2-1 and V is TRBV27; D is ambiguous. The CDR3 is 13 amino acids. Germline V gene data show CDR1 as MNHEY and CDR2 as SMNVEV (reference sequence). V was shortened by 2 bases and J by 9 bases, with 11 bases between the two germline ends. The CDR3 loop is CASSLKPSSEQFF. CDR3 DNA: TGTGCCAGCAGTTTAAAACCGAGCAGTGAGCAGTTCTTC.

The chain employs TRBV5-5 and TRBJ1-5; D gene uncertain. The ends were cut back, 4 bases at V and 10 bases at J, with 15 bases in the middle. From germline, CDR1 is SGHKS and CDR2 YYEKEE (reference sequence). The CDR3 spans 13 residues. CDR3 amino acids: CASSQAGRVPQHF. The CDR3 region has the DNA TGTGCCAGCAGCCAGGCTGGCCGGGTTCCCCAGCATTTT.

This rearrangement joins TRBV6-5 to TRBJ2-7; 10 bases are a match to TRBD1. The CDR3 has 15 amino acids. The V gene's germline CDR1 is MNHEY and CDR2 SVGAGI. The V gene end was trimmed by 0 bases and the J gene end by 5 bases; junction bases not matched to a gene: 4. CDR3 sequence (DNA): TGTGCCAGCAGTTACTCGGGACAGGGGAACAACGAGCAGTACTTC. This codes for CASSYSGQGNNEQYF.